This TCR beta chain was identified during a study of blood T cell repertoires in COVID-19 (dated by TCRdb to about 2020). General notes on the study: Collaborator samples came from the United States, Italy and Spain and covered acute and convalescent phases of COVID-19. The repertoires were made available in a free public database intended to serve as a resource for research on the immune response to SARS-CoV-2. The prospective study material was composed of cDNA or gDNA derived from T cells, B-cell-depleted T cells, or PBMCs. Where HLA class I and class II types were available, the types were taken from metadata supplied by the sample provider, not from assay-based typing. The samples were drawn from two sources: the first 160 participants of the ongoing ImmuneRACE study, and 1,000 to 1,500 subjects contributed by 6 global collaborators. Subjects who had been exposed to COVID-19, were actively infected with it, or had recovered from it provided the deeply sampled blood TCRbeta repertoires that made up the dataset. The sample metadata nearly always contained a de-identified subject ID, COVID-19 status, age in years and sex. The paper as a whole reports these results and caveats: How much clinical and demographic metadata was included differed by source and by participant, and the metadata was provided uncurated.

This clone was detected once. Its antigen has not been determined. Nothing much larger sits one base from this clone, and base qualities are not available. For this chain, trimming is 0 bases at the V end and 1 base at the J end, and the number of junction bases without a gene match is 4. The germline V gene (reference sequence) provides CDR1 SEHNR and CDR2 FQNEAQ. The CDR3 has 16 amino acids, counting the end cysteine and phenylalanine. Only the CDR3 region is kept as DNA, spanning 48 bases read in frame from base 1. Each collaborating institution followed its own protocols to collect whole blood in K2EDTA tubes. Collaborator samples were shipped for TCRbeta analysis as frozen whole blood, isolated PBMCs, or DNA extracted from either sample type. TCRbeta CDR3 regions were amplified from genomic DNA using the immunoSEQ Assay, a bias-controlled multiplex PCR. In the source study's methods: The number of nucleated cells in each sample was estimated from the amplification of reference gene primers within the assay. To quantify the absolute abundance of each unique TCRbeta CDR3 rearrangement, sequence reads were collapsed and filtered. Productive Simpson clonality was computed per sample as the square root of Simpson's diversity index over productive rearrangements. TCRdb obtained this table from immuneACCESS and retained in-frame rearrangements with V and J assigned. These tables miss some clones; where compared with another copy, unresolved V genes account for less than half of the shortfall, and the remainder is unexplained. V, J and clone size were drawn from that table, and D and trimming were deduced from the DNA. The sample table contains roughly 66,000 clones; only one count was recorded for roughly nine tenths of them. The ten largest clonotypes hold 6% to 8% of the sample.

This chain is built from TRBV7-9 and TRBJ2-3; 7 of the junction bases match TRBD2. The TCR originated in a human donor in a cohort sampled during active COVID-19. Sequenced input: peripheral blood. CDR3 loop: CASSLARGGRTDTQYF. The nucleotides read TGTGCCAGCAGCTTAGCGAGGGGAGGGCGCACAGATACGCAGTATTTT.